These 7 T cell receptor beta chains originate from one sample sequenced in a study of chemoradiotherapy in HPV16-positive cancers. Profiled with immunoSEQ multiplex PCR; TCRdb holds only in-frame clones, not every one. The sample yields approximately 23,000 clones, about two thirds seen once. Sample acquisition took place from a patient who underwent chemoradiotherapy. Receptors originate from a human donor with HPV-associated anogenital cancer.

The gene calls are TRBV6-5 and TRBJ2-6, with TRBD2 identical over 7 bases. CDR1 and CDR2 (germline): MNHEY, SVGAGI. V was pared by 8 bases and J by 4 bases, with 5 bases of the junction left unmatched. CDR3 length: 14 residues. The CDR3 here is CASGRGTGANVLTF. In DNA, the CDR3 is TGTGCCAGCGGGAGGGGAACCGGGGCCAACGTCCTGACTTTC.

The chain combines TRBV9 with TRBJ2-3; no firm D call. Germline CDR1 and CDR2: SGDLS and YYNGEE. V lost 1 base to trimming and J lost 2 bases, with 8 bases between them. The CDR3 is 14 amino acids. This chain's CDR3 is CASSVYGSTDTQYF. In DNA form, the CDR3 reads TGTGCCAGCAGCGTATACGGGTCCACAGATACGCAGTATTTT.

The V call is TRBV7-2, the J call TRBJ1-2; 7 nucleotides align to TRBD1. Germline V gene lookup returns CDR1 SGHTA and CDR2 FQGNSA. The V gene end was trimmed by 5 bases and the J gene end by 2 bases; junction bases not matched to a gene: 8. The CDR3 is made up of 15 amino acids. The CDR3 region is CASSIGQGGNYGYTF. The CDR3 DNA reads TGTGCCAGCAGCATCGGACAAGGGGGCAACTATGGCTACACCTTC.

The chain recombines TRBV6-4 with TRBJ2-1; D is uncertain. The V gene lost 2 bases and the J gene lost 4 bases, with 3 bases spanning the gap. The V gene's germline CDR1 is MRHNA and CDR2 SNTAGT. The CDR3 consists of 12 residues. The CDR3 sequence is CASSDAYNEQFF. CDR3 coding DNA: TGTGCCAGCAGTGACGCGTACAATGAGCAGTTCTTC.

The chain is built from TRBV9 and TRBJ2-3, with 8 bases matching TRBD1. The V segment lost 3 bases and the J segment 4 bases; nucleotides outside the gene matches: 7. Germline CDR1 is SGDLS and CDR2 is YYNGEE. This CDR3 spans 15 amino acids. For the CDR3, the DNA is TGTGCCAGCAGCGCGGACAGGGACCTTGCAGATACGCAGTATTTT. This codes for CASSADRDLADTQYF.

This chain connects TRBV6-1 to TRBJ1-2; D remains ambiguous. The CDR3 covers 14 residues. V lost 8 bases, J lost 3 bases, and 16 bases lay in between. The germline V gene has CDR1 MNHNS and CDR2 SASEGT. CDR3 sequence (DNA): TGTGCCAGCGGTTCGGCGGGTGGGCACTATGGCTACACCTTC. Translated, it gives CASGSAGGHYGYTF.

The rearrangement links TRBV6-1 to TRBJ2-1; unclear D gene. CDR3 length: 15 residues. Trimming cost V 4 bases and J 1 base, with 11 bases left between them. The germline V gene encodes CDR1 MNHNS and CDR2 SASEGT. The CDR3 spells CASSVGQASYNEQFF. The CDR3 DNA sequence: TGTGCCAGCAGTGTAGGGCAGGCTTCCTACAATGAGCAGTTCTTC.